This T cell receptor (beta chain) was found in a study of cytomegalovirus exposure and HLA in healthy donors. Looking at the study overall: Roughly 89 million unique TCR sequences came from HLA-typed donors in an early release. Study-level results: The study carried out a later analysis of TCR beta sequences. It associated some 17,000 of them with specific HLA alleles at a false discovery rate of 0.05. DRB1 showed the most TCR associations and HLA-C the fewest in a later analysis, as rates varied by HLA locus. Earlier analysis yielded a pattern in which most TCR beta V segments were productive about 87% or about 30% of the time.

The germline CDR1 and CDR2 sequences are LNHDA and SQIVND (reference sequence). This CDR3 is 13 amino acids long. V gave up 5 bases and J gave up 5 bases; unmatched junction bases: 3. PCR involved 60 Vbeta and 13 Jbeta primers. Clones were read by immunoSEQ multiplex PCR, and TCRdb kept only the in-frame ones, dropping some. This table has about 170,000 clones, around 78% appearing once. As concerns this clone: Its antigen is not identified.

Input material: PBMCs. The TCR was taken from a woman aged 30 to 39 in good health and CMV-seropositive. The chain combines TRBV19 with TRBJ1-2, with 9 bases aligning to TRBD1. This CDR3 is CASSPGQGYGYTF. CDR3 in DNA: TGTGCCAGTAGTCCGGGACAGGGTTATGGCTACACCTTC.